The T cell receptor (beta chain) under discussion was sequenced for a study of post-analysis software for immune sequencing data. Study-wide background: As for disease course, relapsing-remitting, secondary progressive and progressive-relapsing multiple sclerosis were all included.

In this sample, this clonotype turned up a few times. Its antigen is currently unknown. The junction shows a germline mismatch at one end, possibly a read error. Findings of the study overall: Multiple sclerosis was associated with a significant reduction in normalized Chao1 diversity relative to controls. Four to six TRBV segments appeared more often in patients than in controls, and TRBV5-6, TRBV5-1 and TRBV20-1 were among these.

CDR3 length: 17 residues. Germline V gene data show CDR1 as ENHRY and CDR2 as SYGVKD. Sequencing libraries made from TCR beta cDNA carried unique molecular identifiers. Once 1 to 10 million T cells were used, roughly 0.5 million cDNA molecules resulted. TCRdb recomputed calls from the PCR reads with MiXCR, one row per CDR3 protein. The profile shows roughly 170,000 distinct CDR3 sequences, around 30% of them singletons. This TCR was sampled from a girl aged 10-17 years with multiple sclerosis. The specimen was blood. This sequence joins TRBV10-3 and TRBJ1-2; D call uncertain. The CDR3 loop reads CAISEDAAVLANYGHTF. In DNA form, the CDR3 reads TGTGCCATCAGTGAAGATGCGGCAGTGCTAGCTAACTATGGCCACACCTTC.